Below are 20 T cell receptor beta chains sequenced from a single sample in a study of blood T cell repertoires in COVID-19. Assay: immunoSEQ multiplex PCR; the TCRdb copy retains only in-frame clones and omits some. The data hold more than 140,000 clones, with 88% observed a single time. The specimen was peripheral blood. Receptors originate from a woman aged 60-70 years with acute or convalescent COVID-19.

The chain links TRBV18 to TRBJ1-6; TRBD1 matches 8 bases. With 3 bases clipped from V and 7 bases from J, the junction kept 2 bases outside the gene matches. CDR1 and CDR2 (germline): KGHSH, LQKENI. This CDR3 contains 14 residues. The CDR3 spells CASSPTGANSPLHF. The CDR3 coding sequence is TGTGCCAGCTCACCGACAGGGGCAAATTCACCCCTCCACTTT.

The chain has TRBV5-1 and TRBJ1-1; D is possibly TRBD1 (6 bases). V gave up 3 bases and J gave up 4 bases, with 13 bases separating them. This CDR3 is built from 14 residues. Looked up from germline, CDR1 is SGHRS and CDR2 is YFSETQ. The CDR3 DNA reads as TGCGCCAGCAGCTCCTCCGGGGGGGCCACTGAAGCTTTCTTT. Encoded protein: CASSSSGGATEAFF. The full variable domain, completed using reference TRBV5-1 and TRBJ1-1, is KAGVTQTPRYLIKTRGQQVTLSCSPISGHRSVSWYQQTPGQGLQFLFEYFSETQRNKGNFPGRFSGRQFSNSRSEMNVSTLELGDSALYLCASSSSGGATEAFFGQGTRLTVV.

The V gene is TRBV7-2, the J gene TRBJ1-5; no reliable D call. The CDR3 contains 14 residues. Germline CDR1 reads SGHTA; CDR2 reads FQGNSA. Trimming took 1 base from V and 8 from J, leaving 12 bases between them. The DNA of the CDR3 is TGTGCCAGCAGCTTAGAGGCAGGCTTGAAGCCCCAGCATTTT. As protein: CASSLEAGLKPQHF.

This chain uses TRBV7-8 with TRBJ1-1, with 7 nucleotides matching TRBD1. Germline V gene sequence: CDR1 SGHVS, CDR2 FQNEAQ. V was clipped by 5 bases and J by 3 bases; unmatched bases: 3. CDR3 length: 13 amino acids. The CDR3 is CASSTQGDTEAFF. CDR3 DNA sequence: TGTGCCAGCAGCACGCAGGGGGACACTGAAGCTTTCTTT. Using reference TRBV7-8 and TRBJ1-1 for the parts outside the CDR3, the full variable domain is GAGVSQSPRYKVAKRGQDVALRCDPISGHVSLFWYQQALGQGPEFLTYFQNEAQLDKSGLPSDRFFAERPEGSVSTLKIQRTQQEDSAVYLCASSTQGDTEAFFGQGTRLTVV.

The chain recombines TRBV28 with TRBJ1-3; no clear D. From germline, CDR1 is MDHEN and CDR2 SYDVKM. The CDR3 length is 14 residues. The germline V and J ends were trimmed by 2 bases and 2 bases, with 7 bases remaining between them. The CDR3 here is CASSLNIPGNTIYF. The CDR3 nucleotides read TGTGCCAGCAGTTTAAACATCCCTGGAAACACCATATATTTT.

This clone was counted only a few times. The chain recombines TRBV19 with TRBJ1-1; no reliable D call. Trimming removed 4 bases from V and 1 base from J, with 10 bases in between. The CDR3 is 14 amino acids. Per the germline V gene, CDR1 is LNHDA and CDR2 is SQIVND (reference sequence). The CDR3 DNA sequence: TGTGCCAGTAGTAAAGAGATGAGGAACACTGAAGCTTTCTTT. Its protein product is CASSKEMRNTEAFF.

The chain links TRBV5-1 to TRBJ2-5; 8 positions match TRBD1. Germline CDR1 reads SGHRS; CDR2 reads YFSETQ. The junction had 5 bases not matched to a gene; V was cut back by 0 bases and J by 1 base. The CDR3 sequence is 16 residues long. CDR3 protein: CASSLGVGQVQETQYF. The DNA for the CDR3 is TGCGCCAGCAGCTTGGGTGTGGGACAGGTCCAAGAGACCCAGTACTTC. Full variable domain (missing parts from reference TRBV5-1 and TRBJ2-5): KAGVTQTPRYLIKTRGQQVTLSCSPISGHRSVSWYQQTPGQGLQFLFEYFSETQRNKGNFPGRFSGRQFSNSRSEMNVSTLELGDSALYLCASSLGVGQVQETQYFGPGTRLLVL.

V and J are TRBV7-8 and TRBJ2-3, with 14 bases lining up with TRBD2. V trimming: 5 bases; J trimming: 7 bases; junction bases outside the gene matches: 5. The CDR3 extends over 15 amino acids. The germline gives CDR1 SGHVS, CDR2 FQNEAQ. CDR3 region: CASSHGTSGGYTQYF. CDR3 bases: TGTGCCAGCAGCCATGGGACTAGCGGGGGTTATACGCAGTATTTT.

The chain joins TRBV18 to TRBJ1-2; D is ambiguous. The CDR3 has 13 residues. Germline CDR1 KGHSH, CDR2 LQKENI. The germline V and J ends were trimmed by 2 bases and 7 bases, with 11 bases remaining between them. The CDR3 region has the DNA TGTGCCAGCTCACCATCAGCGGTCTCTGGCTACACCTTC. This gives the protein CASSPSAVSGYTF.

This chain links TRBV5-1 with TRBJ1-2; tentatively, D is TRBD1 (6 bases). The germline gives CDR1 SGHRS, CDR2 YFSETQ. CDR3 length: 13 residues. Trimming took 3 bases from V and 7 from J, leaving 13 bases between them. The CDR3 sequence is CASSSQDSGGYTF. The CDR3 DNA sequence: TGCGCCAGCAGCTCACAGGACAGTGGTGGCTACACCTTC.

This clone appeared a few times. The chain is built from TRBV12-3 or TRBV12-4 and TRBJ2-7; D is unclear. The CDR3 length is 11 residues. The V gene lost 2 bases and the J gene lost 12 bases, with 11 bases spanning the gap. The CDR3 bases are TGTGCCAGCAGTTTATCTACTGCCACGTACTTC. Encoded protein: CASSLSTATYF.

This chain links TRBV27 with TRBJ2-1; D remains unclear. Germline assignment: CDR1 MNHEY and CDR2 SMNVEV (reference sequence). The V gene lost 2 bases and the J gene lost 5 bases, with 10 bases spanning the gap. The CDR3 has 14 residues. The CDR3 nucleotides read TGTGCCAGCAGTTTAGATGCGGATAACAATGAGCAGTTCTTC. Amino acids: CASSLDADNNEQFF.

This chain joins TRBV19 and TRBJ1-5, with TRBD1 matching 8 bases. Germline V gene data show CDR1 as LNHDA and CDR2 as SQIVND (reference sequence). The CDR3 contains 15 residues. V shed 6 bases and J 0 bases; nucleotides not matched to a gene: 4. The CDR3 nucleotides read TGTGCCAGTAGCTTAGGACAGGGTAGCAATCAGCCCCAGCATTTT. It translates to CASSLGQGSNQPQHF.

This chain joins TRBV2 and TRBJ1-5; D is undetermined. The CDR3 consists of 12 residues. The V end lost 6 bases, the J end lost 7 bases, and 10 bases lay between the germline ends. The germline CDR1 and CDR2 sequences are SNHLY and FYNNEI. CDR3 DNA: TGTGCCAGCAGCGATACAGAGCAGCCCCAGCATTTT. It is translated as CASSDTEQPQHF. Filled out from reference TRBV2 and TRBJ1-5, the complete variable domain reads EPEVTQTPSHQVTQMGQEVILRCVPISNHLYFYWYRQILGQKVEFLVSFYNNEISEKSEIFDDQFSVERPDGSNFTLKIRSTKLEDSAMYFCASSDTEQPQHFGDGTRLSIL.

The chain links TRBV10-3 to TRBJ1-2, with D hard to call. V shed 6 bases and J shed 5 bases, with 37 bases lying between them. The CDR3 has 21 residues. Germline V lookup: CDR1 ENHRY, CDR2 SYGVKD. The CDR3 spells CAIRRIQTRQPVRNHIYGYTF. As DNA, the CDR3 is TGTGCCATCAGGCGTATCCAAACGAGACAACCTGTCCGAAACCACATATATGGCTACACCTTC.

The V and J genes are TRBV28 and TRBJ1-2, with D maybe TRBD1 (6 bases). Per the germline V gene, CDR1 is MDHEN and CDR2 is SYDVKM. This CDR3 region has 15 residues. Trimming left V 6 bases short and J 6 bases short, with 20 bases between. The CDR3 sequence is CASSRGPSLLNGYTF. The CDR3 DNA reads TGTGCCAGCAGCAGGGGACCGAGCCTTCTAAATGGCTACACCTTC.

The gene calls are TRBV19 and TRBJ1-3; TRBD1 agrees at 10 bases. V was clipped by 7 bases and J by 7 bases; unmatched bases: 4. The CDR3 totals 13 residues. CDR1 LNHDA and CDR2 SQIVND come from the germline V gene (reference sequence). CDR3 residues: CASNPGQGNTIYF. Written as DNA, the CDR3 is TGTGCCAGTAACCCGGGACAGGGGAACACCATATATTTT.

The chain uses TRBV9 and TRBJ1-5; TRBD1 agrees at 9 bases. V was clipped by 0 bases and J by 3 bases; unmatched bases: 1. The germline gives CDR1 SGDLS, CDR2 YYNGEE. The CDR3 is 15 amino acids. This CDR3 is CASSVGTGVNQPQHF. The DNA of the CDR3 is TGTGCCAGCAGCGTAGGGACAGGGGTCAATCAGCCCCAGCATTTT.

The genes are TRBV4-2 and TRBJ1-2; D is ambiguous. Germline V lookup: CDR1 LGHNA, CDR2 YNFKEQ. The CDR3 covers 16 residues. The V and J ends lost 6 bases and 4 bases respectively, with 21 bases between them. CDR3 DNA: TGTGCCAGCAGAGTACTTGGGGAGGTCCCATCCTATGGCTACACCTTC. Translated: CASRVLGEVPSYGYTF.

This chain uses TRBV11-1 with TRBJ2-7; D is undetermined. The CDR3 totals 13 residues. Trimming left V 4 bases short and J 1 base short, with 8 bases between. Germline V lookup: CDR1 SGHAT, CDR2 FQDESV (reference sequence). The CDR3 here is CASSYTISYEQYF. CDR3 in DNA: TGTGCCAGCAGCTATACAATATCCTACGAGCAGTACTTC.